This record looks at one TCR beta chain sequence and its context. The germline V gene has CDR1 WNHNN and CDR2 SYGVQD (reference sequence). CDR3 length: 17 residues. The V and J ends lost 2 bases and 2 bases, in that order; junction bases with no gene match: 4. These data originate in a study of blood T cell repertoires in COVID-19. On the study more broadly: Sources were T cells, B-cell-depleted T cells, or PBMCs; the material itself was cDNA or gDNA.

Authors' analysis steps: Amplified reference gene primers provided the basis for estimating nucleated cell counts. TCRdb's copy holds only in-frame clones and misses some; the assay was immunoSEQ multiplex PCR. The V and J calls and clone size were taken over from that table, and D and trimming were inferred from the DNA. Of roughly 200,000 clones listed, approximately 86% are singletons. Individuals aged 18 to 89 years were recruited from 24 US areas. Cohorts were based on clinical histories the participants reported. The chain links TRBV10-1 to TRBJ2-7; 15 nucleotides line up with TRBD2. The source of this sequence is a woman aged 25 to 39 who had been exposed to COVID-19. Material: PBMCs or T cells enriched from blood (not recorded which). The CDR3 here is CASSEGTSGGRTYEQYF. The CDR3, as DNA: TGCGCCAGCAGTGAGGGGACTAGCGGGGGGCGCACCTACGAGCAGTACTTC.